Listed below are T cell receptor beta chains from one sample, sequenced in a study of T cell responses to AZD1222 COVID-19 vaccine. Using immunoSEQ multiplex PCR, the repertoire was profiled, and TCRdb retains in-frame clones only, with some absent. The table shows about 73,000 clones, with 75% to 90% occurring only once. The sample consisted of peripheral blood, taken 28 days after the second AZD1222 dose. The origin of the receptors is an adult who received the AZD1222 COVID-19 vaccine. CDR3s include the opening cysteine and the closing phenylalanine or tryptophan. D genes are given only for firm matches. Not all rows give a size; the values are once, few, many and, for expanded clones, a class.

d_gene	v_gene	abundance	j_gene	CDR3aa	CDR3nt
.	TRBV28	.	TRBJ1-6	CASIPGGPSWGYNSPLHF	TGTGCCAGCATCCCCGGTGGGCCATCCTGGGGCTATAATTCACCCCTCCACTTT
TRBD1	TRBV19	.	TRBJ1-1	CASGDREATEAFF	TGTGCCAGTGGGGACAGGGAGGCCACTGAAGCTTTCTTT
.	TRBV20-1	.	TRBJ2-7	CSASSGRSYEQYF	TGCAGTGCTAGTTCAGGGCGCTCCTACGAGCAGTACTTC
.	TRBV18	.	TRBJ2-6	CASSPKGDSGANVLTF	TGTGCCAGCTCACCTAAAGGGGACTCTGGGGCCAACGTCCTGACTTTC
.	TRBV15	.	TRBJ2-2	CATSGQMTVGTGELFF	TGTGCCACCAGCGGGCAAATGACAGTCGGGACCGGGGAGCTGTTTTTT
TRBD1	TRBV30	.	TRBJ2-1	CAWSPGTGEQFF	TGTGCCTGGAGTCCTGGGACAGGAGAGCAGTTCTTC
.	TRBV19	.	TRBJ2-1	CASSIDPGRTYNEQFF	TGTGCCAGTAGTATCGACCCGGGACGGACTTACAATGAGCAGTTCTTC
.	TRBV30	.	TRBJ1-4	CAWSAAGVSTNEKLFF	TGTGCCTGGAGTGCCGCCGGGGTATCAACTAATGAAAAACTGTTTTTT
TRBD2	TRBV11-3	.	TRBJ2-5	CASSPPGGAGETQYF	TGTGCCAGCAGCCCCCCGGGGGGGGCTGGGGAGACCCAGTACTTC
.	TRBV28	.	TRBJ1-5	CASSSTVPNQPQHF	TGTGCCAGCAGTTCGACAGTTCCCAATCAGCCCCAGCATTTT
.	TRBV12-5	.	TRBJ1-2	CASGLVDGAGTF	TGTGCTAGTGGTTTGGTAGATGGGGCTGGGACCTTC
.	TRBV9	.	TRBJ1-1	CASSDWDNPTEAFF	TGTGCCAGCAGCGACTGGGACAACCCCACTGAAGCTTTCTTT
.	TRBV7-9	.	TRBJ1-1	CASSPTGLGDTEAFF	TGTGCCAGCAGCCCCACAGGCCTGGGGGACACTGAAGCTTTCTTT
TRBD2	TRBV5-8	.	TRBJ2-1	CASSLGLALNEQFF	TGTGCCAGCAGCTTGGGACTAGCGCTCAATGAGCAGTTCTTC
.	TRBV5-5	.	TRBJ1-1	CASSLAGERTEAFF	TGTGCCAGCAGCTTGGCGGGGGAGAGAACTGAAGCTTTCTTT
.	TRBV7-2	.	TRBJ1-1	CASSLGGTVGTEAFF	TGTGCCAGCAGCTTAGGGGGCACGGTAGGAACTGAAGCTTTCTTT
.	TRBV19	once	TRBJ2-3	CASSIVGSGTDTQYF	TGTGCCAGTAGTATAGTTGGTAGCGGCACAGATACGCAGTATTTT
.	TRBV11-2	.	TRBJ1-2	CASSLEGSGYTF	TGTGCCAGCAGCTTGGAGGGCTCCGGCTACACCTTC
.	TRBV6-8	.	TRBJ1-2	CASSYGTNDYGYTF	TGTGCCAGCAGTTACGGGACAAACGACTATGGCTACACCTTC
.	TRBV7-2	.	TRBJ2-7	CASSLAGNYEQYF	TGTGCCAGCAGCTTAGCCGGAAACTACGAGCAGTACTTC
TRBD2	TRBV9	.	TRBJ2-3	CASRGGGGAGPDTQYF	TGTGCCAGCCGCGGGGGGGGCGGAGCCGGTCCTGATACGCAGTATTTT
TRBD1	TRBV2	.	TRBJ2-5	CASSTGQGSETQYF	TGTGCCAGCAGCACGGGACAGGGGTCGGAGACCCAGTACTTC
.	TRBV7-2	.	TRBJ2-3	CASSLGGPNTDTQYF	TGTGCCAGCAGCTTGGGGGGGCCGAACACAGATACGCAGTATTTT
.	TRBV2	.	TRBJ2-2	CASTVGGELFF	TGTGCCAGCACCGTGGGCGGGGAGCTGTTTTTT
.	TRBV24-1	.	TRBJ1-1	CATSDSGSSEAFF	TGTGCCACCAGTGATTCAGGGAGTAGTGAAGCTTTCTTT
TRBD2	TRBV10-3	.	TRBJ2-3	CAISRLAGGRGTDTQYF	TGTGCCATCAGTCGACTAGCGGGGGGCCGGGGCACAGATACGCAGTATTTT
TRBD1	TRBV7-8	.	TRBJ2-7	CASSLAGQGYEQYF	TGTGCCAGCAGCTTAGCAGGACAGGGCTACGAGCAGTACTTC
.	TRBV14	.	TRBJ1-1	CASSSTGSEAFF	TGTGCCAGCAGCTCAACAGGGTCTGAAGCTTTCTTT
TRBD2	TRBV11-2	.	TRBJ2-2	CASRPPGLNTGELFF	TGTGCCAGCAGACCTCCGGGACTAAACACCGGGGAGCTGTTTTTT
TRBD2	TRBV29-1	.	TRBJ2-7	CSVSGGVSYEQYF	TGCAGCGTTTCGGGGGGGGTTAGTTACGAGCAGTACTTC
.	TRBV3-1/TRBV3-2	.	TRBJ2-3	CASSPWSATDTQYF	TGTGCCAGCAGCCCGTGGTCTGCCACAGATACGCAGTATTTT
.	TRBV15	.	TRBJ1-1	CATSRQVSKDTEAFF	TGTGCCACCAGCAGACAGGTCTCGAAGGACACTGAAGCTTTCTTT
.	TRBV6-5	.	TRBJ1-3	CASSRMVAGNTIYF	TGTGCCAGCAGTCGGATGGTTGCTGGAAACACCATATATTTT
.	TRBV19	.	TRBJ1-2	CASSIPGRTYGYTF	TGTGCCAGTAGTATCCCCGGCAGAACCTATGGCTACACCTTC
TRBD2	TRBV11-2	.	TRBJ2-2	CASSFPLAGAITGELFF	TGTGCCAGCAGCTTCCCTCTAGCGGGGGCCATCACCGGGGAGCTGTTTTTT
.	TRBV11-2	.	TRBJ1-2	CASSLGSVNYGYTF	TGTGCCAGCAGCTTAGGGTCCGTTAACTATGGCTACACCTTC
.	TRBV10-3	.	TRBJ2-2	CAISEGGGSNTGELFF	TGTGCCATCAGTGAGGGAGGGGGTTCGAACACCGGGGAGCTGTTTTTT
.	TRBV7-8	.	TRBJ2-4	CASSLGPGRKEDIQYF	TGTGCCAGCAGCTTAGGCCCGGGCCGAAAGGAGGACATTCAGTACTTC
.	TRBV11-3	once	TRBJ2-2	CASSLGQLNTGELFF	TGTGCCAGCAGCTTAGGGCAGTTGAACACCGGGGAGCTGTTTTTT
.	TRBV5-4	.	TRBJ2-1	CASSLDPYNEQFF	TGTGCCAGCAGCTTAGATCCCTACAATGAGCAGTTCTTC
TRBD1	TRBV29-1	.	TRBJ1-2	CSVAGTGADRGYTF	TGCAGCGTTGCCGGGACAGGGGCAGATAGGGGCTACACCTTC
.	TRBV11-3	.	TRBJ2-5	CASSPGVRVFQETQYF	TGTGCCAGCAGCCCCGGTGTCAGGGTATTCCAAGAGACCCAGTACTTC
.	TRBV7-2	.	TRBJ2-5	CASSSSSQTQYF	TGTGCCAGCAGCTCAAGTTCGCAGACCCAGTACTTC
.	TRBV12-3/TRBV12-4	medium-sized	TRBJ1-2	CASSLGDGYTF	TGTGCCAGCAGTTTGGGGGATGGCTACACCTTC
.	TRBV24-1	.	TRBJ1-5	CATSEGQSRDQPQHF	TGTGCCACCAGTGAAGGACAGTCGAGGGATCAGCCCCAGCATTTT
TRBD2	TRBV3-1/TRBV3-2	.	TRBJ2-3	CASSPGGAGADTQYF	TGTGCCAGCAGCCCGGGGGGGGCGGGGGCAGATACGCAGTATTTT
.	TRBV30	.	TRBJ2-7	CAWSTGQLEQYF	TGTGCCTGGAGTACAGGACAGTTAGAGCAGTACTTC
TRBD2	TRBV6-5	.	TRBJ2-1	CASNRGGLYNEQFF	TGTGCCAGCAACCGCGGGGGTCTCTACAATGAGCAGTTCTTC
TRBD1	TRBV7-2	.	TRBJ2-2	CASSTQSWTGTGELFF	TGTGCCAGCAGTACCCAAAGTTGGACAGGGACCGGGGAGCTGTTTTTT
.	TRBV27	.	TRBJ1-1	CASSVRQHMNTEAFF	TGTGCCAGCAGTGTCCGCCAACATATGAACACTGAAGCTTTCTTT
TRBD2	TRBV2	.	TRBJ2-2	CASSRASGRGTGELFF	TGTGCCAGCAGTCGGGCTAGCGGGAGAGGGACCGGGGAGCTGTTTTTT